This T cell receptor beta chain was captured by sequencing in a study of PD-L1 blockade in urothelial cancer. Study-level background: Males with urothelial cancer arising in the bladder constituted about nine tenths of the roughly 29 patients. The study recovered a median of around 130,000 T cells per blood sample.

Here immunoSEQ multiplex PCR was the method, and the copy in TCRdb shows in-frame clones only, minus some. The table includes tens of thousands of clones, 80% to 90% detected once. V lost 3 bases and J lost 3, with 15 bases in between. The CDR3 is made up of 15 amino acids. In germline, CDR1 is SGHNT, CDR2 YYREEE (reference sequence). The number of samples from each patient was between 1 and 8, taken pretreatment and on-treatment. The sequences come from PBMCs, collected around atezolizumab (anti-PD-L1) treatment. The chain combines TRBV5-4 with TRBJ2-5, with D maybe TRBD2 (6 bases). The receptor's source is a man aged 55 to 69 with urothelial cancer. The CDR3 loop reads CASSYSSRGKETQYF. The CDR3 bases are TGTGCCAGCAGCTATTCAAGCCGGGGGAAAGAGACCCAGTACTTC.